This TCR beta chain was found in a study of identical twins. There are 12 residues in the CDR3. Deletions cut 3 bases from V and 12 bases from J, with 9 bases between. TCRdb ran MiXCR on the 5' RACE reads and lists one entry per CDR3 protein. The table shows approximately 690,000 distinct CDR3 sequences, with around 6% occurring only once. This clonotype occurred many times. V and J are TRBV12-3 or TRBV12-4 and TRBJ1-6, with D perhaps matching TRBD1 (5 bases). The sequence was obtained from a man between 18 and 29 years old in good health. Sequencing input: naive T cells sorted from blood. In DNA form, the CDR3 reads TGTGCCAGCAGTTTTGAGGGGCTACCCCTCCACTTT. Residues: CASSFEGLPLHF.